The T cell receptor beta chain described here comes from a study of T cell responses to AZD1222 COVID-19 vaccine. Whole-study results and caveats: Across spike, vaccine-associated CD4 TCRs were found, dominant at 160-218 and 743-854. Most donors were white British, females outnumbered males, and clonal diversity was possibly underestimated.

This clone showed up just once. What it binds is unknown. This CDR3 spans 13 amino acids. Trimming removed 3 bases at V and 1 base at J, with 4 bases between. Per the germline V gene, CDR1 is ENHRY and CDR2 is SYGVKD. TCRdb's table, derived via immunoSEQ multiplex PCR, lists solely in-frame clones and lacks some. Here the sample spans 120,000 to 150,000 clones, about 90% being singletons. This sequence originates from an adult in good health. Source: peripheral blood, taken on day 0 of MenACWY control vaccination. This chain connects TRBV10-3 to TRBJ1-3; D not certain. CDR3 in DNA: TGTGCCATCAGTGATCTTTCTGGAAACACCATATATTTT. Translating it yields CAISDLSGNTIYF.